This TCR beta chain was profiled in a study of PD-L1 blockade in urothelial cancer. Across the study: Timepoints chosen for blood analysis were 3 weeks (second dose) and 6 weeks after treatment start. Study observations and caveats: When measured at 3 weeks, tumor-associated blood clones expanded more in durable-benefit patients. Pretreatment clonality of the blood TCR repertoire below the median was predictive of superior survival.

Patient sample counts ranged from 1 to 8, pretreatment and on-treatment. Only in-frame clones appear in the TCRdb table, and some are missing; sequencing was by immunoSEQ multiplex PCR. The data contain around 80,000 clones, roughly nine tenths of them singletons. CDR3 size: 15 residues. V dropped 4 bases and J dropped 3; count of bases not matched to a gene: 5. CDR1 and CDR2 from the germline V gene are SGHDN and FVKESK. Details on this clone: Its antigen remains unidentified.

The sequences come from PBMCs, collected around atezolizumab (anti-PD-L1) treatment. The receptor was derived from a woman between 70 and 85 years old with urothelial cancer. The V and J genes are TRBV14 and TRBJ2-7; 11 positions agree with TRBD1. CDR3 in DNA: TGTGCCAGCAGCCGGACAGGGGGCTTAATCTACGAGCAGTACTTC. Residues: CASSRTGGLIYEQYF. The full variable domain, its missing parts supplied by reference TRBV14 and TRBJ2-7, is EAGVTQFPSHSVIEKGQTVTLRCDPISGHDNLYWYRRVMGKEIKFLLHFVKESKQDESGMPNNRFLAERTGGTYSTLKVQPAELEDSGVYFCASSRTGGLIYEQYFGPGTRLTVT.